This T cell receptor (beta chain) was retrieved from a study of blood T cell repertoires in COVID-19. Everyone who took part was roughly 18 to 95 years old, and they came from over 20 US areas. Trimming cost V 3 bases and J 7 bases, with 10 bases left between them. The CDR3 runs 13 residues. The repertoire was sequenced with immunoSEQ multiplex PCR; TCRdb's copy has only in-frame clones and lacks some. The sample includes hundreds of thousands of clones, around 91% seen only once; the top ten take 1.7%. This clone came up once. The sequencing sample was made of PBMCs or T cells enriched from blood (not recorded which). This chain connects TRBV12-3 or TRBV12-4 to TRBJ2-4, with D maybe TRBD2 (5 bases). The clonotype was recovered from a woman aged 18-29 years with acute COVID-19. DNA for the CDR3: TGTGCCAGCAGTTTGAGGGTCCTGAACATTCAGTACTTC. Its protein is CASSLRVLNIQYF.